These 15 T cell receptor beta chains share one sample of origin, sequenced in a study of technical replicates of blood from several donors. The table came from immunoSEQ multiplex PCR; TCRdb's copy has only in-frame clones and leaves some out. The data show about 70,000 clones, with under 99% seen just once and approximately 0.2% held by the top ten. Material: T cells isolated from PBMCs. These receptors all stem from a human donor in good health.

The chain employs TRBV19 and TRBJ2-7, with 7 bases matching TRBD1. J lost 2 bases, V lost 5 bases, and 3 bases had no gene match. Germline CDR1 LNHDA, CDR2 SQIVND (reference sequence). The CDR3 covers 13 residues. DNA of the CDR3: TGTGCCAGTAGTTCCCAGGGGGCCTACGAGCAGTACTTC. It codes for CASSSQGAYEQYF.

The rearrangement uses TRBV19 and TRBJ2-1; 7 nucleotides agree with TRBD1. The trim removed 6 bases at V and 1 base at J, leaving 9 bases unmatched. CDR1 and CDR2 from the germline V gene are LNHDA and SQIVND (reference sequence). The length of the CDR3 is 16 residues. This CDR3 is CASRATGLDSYNEQFF. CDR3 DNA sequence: TGTGCCAGTAGGGCGACAGGGCTTGATTCCTACAATGAGCAGTTCTTC.

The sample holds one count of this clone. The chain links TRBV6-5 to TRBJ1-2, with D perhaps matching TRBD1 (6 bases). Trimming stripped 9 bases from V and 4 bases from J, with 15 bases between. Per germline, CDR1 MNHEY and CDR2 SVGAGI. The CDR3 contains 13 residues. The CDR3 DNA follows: TGTGCCAGTCGGCGGACAGCCAGCTATGGCTACACCTTC. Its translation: CASRRTASYGYTF.

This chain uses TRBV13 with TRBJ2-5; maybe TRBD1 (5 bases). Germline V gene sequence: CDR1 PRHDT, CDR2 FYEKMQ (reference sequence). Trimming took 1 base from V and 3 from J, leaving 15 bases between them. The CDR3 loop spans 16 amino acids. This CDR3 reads CASSLARVGPKETQYF. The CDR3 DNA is TGTGCCAGCAGCTTAGCCAGGGTAGGGCCAAAAGAGACCCAGTACTTC.

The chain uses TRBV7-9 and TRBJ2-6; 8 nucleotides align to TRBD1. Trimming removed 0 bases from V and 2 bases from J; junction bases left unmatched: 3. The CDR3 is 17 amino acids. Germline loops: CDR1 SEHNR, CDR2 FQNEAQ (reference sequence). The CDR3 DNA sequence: TGTGCCAGCAGCTTAGCTCAGGGGGCGCCTGGGGCCAACGTCCTGACTTTC. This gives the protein CASSLAQGAPGANVLTF.

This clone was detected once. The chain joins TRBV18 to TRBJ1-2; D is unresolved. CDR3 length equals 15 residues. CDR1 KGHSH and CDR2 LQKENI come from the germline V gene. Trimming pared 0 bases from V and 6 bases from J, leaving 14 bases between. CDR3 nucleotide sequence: TGTGCCAGCTCACCACCGACTTTAGGAGGTCATGGCTACACCTTC. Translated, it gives CASSPPTLGGHGYTF. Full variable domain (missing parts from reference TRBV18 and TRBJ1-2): NAGVMQNPRHLVRRRGQEARLRCSPMKGHSHVYWYRQLPEEGLKFMVYLQKENIIDESGMPKERFSAEFPKEGPSILRIQQVVRGDSAAYFCASSPPTLGGHGYTFGSGTRLTVV.

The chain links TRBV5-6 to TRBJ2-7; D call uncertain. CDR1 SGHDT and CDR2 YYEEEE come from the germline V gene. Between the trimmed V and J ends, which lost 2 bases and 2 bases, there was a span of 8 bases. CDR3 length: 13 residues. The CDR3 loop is CASSLGGTYEQYF. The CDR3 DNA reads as TGTGCCAGCAGCTTAGGCGGAACCTACGAGCAGTACTTC.

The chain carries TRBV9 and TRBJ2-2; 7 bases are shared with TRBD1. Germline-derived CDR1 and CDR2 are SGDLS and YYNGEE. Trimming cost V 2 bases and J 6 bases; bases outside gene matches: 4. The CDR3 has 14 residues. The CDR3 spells CASSVGTASGELFF. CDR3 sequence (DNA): TGTGCCAGCAGCGTTGGGACAGCATCCGGGGAGCTGTTTTTT.

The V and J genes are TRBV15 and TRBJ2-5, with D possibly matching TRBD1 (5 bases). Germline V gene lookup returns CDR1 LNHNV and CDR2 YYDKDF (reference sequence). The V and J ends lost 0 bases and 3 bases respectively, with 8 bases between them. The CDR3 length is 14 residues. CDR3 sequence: CATSRDQGEETQYF. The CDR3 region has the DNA TGTGCCACCAGCAGAGATCAGGGCGAAGAGACCCAGTACTTC. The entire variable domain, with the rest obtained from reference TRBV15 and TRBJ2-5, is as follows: DAMVIQNPRYQVTQFGKPVTLSCSQTLNHNVMYWYQQKSSQAPKLLFHYYDKDFNNEADTPDNFQSRRPNTSFCFLDIRSPGLGDTAMYLCATSRDQGEETQYFGPGTRLLVL.

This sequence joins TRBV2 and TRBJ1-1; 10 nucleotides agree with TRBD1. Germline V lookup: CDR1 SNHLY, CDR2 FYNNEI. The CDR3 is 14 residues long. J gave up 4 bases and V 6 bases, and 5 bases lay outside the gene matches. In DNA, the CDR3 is TGTGCCAGCAGCGGACAGGGGGTGAGCACTGAAGCTTTCTTT. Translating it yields CASSGQGVSTEAFF.

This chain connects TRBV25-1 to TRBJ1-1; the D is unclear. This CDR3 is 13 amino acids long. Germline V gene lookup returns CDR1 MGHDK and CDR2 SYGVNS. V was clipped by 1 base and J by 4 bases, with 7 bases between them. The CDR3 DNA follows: TGTGCCAGCAGTGAATTAGGCGGCACTGAAGCTTTCTTT. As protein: CASSELGGTEAFF.

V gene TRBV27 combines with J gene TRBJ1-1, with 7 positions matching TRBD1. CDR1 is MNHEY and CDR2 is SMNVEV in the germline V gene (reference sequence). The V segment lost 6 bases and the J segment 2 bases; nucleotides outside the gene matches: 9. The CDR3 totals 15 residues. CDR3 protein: CASSRQGSPNTEAFF. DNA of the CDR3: TGTGCCAGCAGCCGACAGGGATCGCCTAACACTGAAGCTTTCTTT.

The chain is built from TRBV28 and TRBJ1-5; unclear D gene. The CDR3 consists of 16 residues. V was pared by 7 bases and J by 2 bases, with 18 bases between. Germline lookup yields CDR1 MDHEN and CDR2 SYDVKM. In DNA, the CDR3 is TGTGCCAGCACGGGCTCCCCGGGAAAGGGCAATCAGCCCCAGCATTTT. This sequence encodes CASTGSPGKGNQPQHF.

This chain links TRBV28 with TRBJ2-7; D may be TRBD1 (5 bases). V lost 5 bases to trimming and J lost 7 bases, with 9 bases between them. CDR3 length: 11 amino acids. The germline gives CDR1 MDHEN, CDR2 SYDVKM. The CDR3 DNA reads TGTGCCAGCAGTCCCCAGGGTGAGCAGTACTTC. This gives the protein CASSPQGEQYF.

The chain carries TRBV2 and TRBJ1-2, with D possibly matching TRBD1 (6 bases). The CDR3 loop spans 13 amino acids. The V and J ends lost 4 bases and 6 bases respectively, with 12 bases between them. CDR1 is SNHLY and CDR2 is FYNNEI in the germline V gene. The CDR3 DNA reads TGTGCCAGCAGTGTACAGGGAACTAATGGCTACACCTTC. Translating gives CASSVQGTNGYTF.